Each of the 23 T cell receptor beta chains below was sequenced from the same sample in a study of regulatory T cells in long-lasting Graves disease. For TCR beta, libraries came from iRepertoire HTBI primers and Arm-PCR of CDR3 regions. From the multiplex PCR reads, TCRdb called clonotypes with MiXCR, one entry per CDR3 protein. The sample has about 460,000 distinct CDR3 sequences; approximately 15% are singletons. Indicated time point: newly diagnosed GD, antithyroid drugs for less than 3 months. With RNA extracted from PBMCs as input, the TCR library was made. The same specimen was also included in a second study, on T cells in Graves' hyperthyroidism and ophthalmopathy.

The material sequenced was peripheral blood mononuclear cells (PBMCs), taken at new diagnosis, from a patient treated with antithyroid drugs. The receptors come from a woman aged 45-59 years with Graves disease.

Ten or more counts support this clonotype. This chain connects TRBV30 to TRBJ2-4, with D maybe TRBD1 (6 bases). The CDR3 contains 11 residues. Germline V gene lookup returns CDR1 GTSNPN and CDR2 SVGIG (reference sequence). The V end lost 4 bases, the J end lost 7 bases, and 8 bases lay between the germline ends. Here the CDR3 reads CAWMQGNIQYF. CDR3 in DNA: TGTGCCTGGATGCAGGGGAACATTCAGTACTTC.

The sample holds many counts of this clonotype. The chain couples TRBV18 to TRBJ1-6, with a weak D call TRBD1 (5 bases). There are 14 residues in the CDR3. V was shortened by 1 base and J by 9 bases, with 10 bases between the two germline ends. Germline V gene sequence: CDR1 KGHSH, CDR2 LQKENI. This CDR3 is CASSPRDLSSPLHF. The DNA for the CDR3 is TGTGCCAGCTCACCACGGGACCTGTCTTCACCCCTCCACTTT. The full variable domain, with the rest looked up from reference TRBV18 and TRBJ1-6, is NAGVMQNPRHLVRRRGQEARLRCSPMKGHSHVYWYRQLPEEGLKFMVYLQKENIIDESGMPKERFSAEFPKEGPSILRIQQVVRGDSAAYFCASSPRDLSSPLHFGNGTRLTVT.

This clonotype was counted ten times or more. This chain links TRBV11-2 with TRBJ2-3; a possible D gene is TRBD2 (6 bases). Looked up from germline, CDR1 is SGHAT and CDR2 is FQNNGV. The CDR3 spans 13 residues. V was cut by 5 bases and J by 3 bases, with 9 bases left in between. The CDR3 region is CASSLSGTDTQYF. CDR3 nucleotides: TGTGCCAGCAGCCTCAGCGGGACAGATACGCAGTATTTT.

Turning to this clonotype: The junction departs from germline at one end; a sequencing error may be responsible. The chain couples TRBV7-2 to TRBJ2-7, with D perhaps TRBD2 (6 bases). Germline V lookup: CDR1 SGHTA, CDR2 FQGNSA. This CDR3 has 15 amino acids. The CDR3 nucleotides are TGCGCCAGCAGCTGGGGACTCGGCGATTCCTACGAGCAGTACTTC. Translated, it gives CASSWGLGDSYEQYF.

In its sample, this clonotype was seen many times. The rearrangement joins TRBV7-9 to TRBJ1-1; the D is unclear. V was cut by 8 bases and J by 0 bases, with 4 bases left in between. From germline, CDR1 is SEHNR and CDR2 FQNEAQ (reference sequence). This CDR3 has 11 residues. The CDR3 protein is CASGMNTEAFF. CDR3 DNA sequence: TGTGCCAGCGGGATGAACACTGAAGCTTTCTTT.

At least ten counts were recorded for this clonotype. The CDR3 protein is CASSQGVLEQFF. The CDR3 coding sequence is TGTGCCAGCAGCCAAGGAGTTTTAGAGCAGTTCTTC. The gene calls are TRBV3-1 and TRBJ2-1; D is ambiguous. Germline CDR1 reads LGHDT; CDR2 reads YNNKEL (reference sequence). V was clipped by 1 base and J by 10 bases, with 8 bases between them. This CDR3 is 12 amino acids long.

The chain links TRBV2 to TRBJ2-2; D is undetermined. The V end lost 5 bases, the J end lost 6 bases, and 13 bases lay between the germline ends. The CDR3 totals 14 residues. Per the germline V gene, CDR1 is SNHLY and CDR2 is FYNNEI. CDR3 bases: TGTGCCAGCAGTCCGGACGGTTACGCCGGGGAGCTGTTTTTT. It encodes CASSPDGYAGELFF.

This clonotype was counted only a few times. The CDR3 sequence is CAINHSRGRNSPLHF. CDR3 coding DNA: TGTGCCATCAACCATTCCAGAGGCCGTAATTCACCCCTCCACTTT. V usage is TRBV10-3 and J usage is TRBJ1-6; D is uncertain. This CDR3 spans 15 amino acids. With 7 bases removed from V and 6 bases from J, the gap between germline ends came to 16 bases. The germline V gene encodes CDR1 ENHRY and CDR2 SYGVKD.

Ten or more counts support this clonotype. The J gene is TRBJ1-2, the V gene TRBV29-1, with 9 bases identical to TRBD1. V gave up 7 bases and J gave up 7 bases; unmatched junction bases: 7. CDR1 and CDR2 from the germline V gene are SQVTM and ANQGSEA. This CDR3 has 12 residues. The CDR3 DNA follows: TGCAGCGCGCCGACAGGGGGACGTGGCTACACCTTC. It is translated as CSAPTGGRGYTF.

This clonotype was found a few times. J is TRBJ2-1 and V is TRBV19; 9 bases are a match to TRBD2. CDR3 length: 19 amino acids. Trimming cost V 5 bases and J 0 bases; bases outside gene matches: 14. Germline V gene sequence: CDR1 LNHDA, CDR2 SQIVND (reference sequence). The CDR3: CASSGRWEGLALSYNEQFF. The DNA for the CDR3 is TGTGCCAGTAGTGGGCGGTGGGAAGGACTAGCGCTCTCCTACAATGAGCAGTTCTTC.

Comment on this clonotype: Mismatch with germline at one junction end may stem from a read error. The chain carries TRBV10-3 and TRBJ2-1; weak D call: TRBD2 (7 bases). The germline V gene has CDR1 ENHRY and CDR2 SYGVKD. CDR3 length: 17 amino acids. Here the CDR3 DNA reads TGTGCCATCAGTGAGAGGGGGGGCGGGAGCTCCTACAATGGGCAGTTCTTC. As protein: CAISERGGGSSYNGQFF.

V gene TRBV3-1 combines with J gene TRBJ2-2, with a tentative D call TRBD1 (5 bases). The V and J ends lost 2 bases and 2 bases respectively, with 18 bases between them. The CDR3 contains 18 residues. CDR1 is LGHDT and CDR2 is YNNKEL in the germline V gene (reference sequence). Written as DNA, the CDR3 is TGTGCCAGCAGCCAATTCTCCCTTGCAGGGATTAACACCGGGGAGCTGTTTTTT. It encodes CASSQFSLAGINTGELFF.

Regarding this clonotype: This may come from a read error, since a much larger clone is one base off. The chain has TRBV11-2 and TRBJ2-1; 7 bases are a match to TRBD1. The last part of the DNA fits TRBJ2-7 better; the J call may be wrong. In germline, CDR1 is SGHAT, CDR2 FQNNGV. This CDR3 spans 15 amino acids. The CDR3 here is CASSFLTGTSGEQYF. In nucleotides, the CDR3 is TGTGCCAGCAGCTTTTTGACAGGGACCTCAGGTGAGCAGTACTTC.

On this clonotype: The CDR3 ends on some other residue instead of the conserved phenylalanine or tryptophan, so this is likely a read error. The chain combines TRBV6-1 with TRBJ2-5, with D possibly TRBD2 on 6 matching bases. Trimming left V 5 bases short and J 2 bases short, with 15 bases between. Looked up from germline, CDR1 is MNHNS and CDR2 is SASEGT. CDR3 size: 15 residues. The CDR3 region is CASSSTGSPQETQYS. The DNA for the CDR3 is TGTGCCAGCAGTAGTACCGGGAGCCCGCAAGAGACCCAGTACTCC.

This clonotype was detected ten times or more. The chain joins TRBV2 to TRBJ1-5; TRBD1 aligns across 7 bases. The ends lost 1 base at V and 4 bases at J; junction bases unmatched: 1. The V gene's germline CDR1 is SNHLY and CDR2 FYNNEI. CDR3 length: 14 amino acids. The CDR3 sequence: CASSEVDRNQPQHF. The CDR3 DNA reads TGTGCCAGCAGTGAAGTGGACAGGAATCAGCCCCAGCATTTT.

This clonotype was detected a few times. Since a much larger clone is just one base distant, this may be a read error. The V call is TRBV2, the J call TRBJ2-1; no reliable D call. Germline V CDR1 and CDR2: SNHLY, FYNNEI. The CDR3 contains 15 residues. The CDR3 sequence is CASSGALSSYYEQFF. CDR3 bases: TGTGCCAGCAGTGGGGCTCTGAGCTCCTACTATGAGCAGTTCTTC.

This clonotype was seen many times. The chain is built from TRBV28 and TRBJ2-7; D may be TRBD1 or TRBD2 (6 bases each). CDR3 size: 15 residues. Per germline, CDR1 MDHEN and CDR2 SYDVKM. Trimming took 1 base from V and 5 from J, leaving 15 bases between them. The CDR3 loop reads CASSLSGASSHEQYF. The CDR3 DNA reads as TGTGCCAGCAGTTTATCGGGGGCTTCTTCCCACGAGCAGTACTTC. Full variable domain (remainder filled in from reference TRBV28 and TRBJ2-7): DVKVTQSSRYLVKRTGEKVFLECVQDMDHENMFWYRQDPGLGLRLIYFSYDVKMKEKGDIPEGYSVSREKKERFSLILESASTNQTSMYLCASSLSGASSHEQYFGPGTRLTVT.

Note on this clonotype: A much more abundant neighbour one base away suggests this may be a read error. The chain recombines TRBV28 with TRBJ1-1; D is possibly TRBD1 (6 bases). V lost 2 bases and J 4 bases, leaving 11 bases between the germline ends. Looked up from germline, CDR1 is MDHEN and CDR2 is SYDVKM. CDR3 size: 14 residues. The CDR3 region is CASSLRGAGTEAFF. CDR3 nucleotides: TGTGCCAGCAGTTTACGGGGGGCGGGCACTGAAGCTTTCTTT.

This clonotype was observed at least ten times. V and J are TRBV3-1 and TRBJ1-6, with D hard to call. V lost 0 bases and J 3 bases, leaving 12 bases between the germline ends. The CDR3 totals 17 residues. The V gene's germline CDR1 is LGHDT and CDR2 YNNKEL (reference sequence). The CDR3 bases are TGTGCCAGCAGCCAAGAAGGGCAGCTGATCTATAATTCACCCCTCCACTTT. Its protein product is CASSQEGQLIYNSPLHF.

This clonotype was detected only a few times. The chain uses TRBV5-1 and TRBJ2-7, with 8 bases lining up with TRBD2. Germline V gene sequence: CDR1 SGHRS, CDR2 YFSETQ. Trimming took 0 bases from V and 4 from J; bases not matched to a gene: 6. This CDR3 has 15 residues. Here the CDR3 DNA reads TGCGCCAGCAGCTTGGCCCCGGGAGGGCCTTACGAGCAGTACTTC. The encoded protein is CASSLAPGGPYEQYF. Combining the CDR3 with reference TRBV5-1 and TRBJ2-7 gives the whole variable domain KAGVTQTPRYLIKTRGQQVTLSCSPISGHRSVSWYQQTPGQGLQFLFEYFSETQRNKGNFPGRFSGRQFSNSRSEMNVSTLELGDSALYLCASSLAPGGPYEQYFGPGTRLTVT.

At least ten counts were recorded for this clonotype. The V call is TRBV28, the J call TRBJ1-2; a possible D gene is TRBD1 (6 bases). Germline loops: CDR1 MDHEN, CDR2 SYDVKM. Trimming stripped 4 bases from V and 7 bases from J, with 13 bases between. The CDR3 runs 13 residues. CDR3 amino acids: CASSSSGEVGYTF. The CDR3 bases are TGTGCCAGCAGTTCATCAGGGGAGGTTGGCTACACCTTC.

The CDR3 DNA reads TGTGCCAGCAGTTTTTGGGGGGGCCATTACAATGAGCAGTTCTTC. Protein: CASSFWGGHYNEQFF. The V and J genes are TRBV12-3 or TRBV12-4 and TRBJ2-1; maybe TRBD2 (7 bases). This CDR3 contains 15 residues. V was cut by 3 bases and J by 4 bases, with 13 bases left in between.

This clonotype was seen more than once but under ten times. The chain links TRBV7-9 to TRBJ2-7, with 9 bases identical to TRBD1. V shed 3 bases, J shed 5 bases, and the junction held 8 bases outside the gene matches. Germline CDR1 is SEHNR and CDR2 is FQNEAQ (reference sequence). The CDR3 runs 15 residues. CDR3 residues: CASSLDRGSQNEQYF. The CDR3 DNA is TGTGCCAGCAGCTTGGACAGGGGTTCTCAAAACGAGCAGTACTTC.